The 10 T cell receptor beta chains given below trace back to one sample, sequenced in a study of T cells after yellow fever vaccination. From the 5' RACE reads, TCRdb called clonotypes with MiXCR, one entry per CDR3 protein. The table records some 320,000 distinct CDR3 sequences, around 4.5% of them present only once. Sequencing used PBMCs, obtained 15 days after the yellow fever booster vaccination. The receptors shown here come from a young man who received the YFV17D yellow fever vaccine.

The rearrangement joins TRBV5-5 to TRBJ2-1; TRBD1 matches at 8 bases. V gave up 2 bases and J gave up 0 bases; unmatched junction bases: 4. This CDR3 is built from 16 residues. Germline V gene data show CDR1 as SGHKS and CDR2 as YYEKEE (reference sequence). The CDR3 reads CASSLGQGGSYNEQFF. The DNA for the CDR3 is TGTGCCAGCAGCTTAGGACAGGGTGGCTCCTACAATGAGCAGTTCTTC.

In its sample, this clonotype was seen a few times. The CDR3 region has the DNA TGTGCCAGCAGCGCTCGGGACAGCGGCTCCTACGAGCAGTACTTC. Translated: CASSARDSGSYEQYF. J is TRBJ2-7 and V is TRBV4-2; TRBD1 matches 7 bases. The CDR3 spans 15 residues. CDR1 is LGHNA and CDR2 is YNFKEQ in the germline V gene. The V segment lost 5 bases and the J segment 0 bases; nucleotides outside the gene matches: 7.

In this sample, this clonotype turned up many times. The chain couples TRBV6-6 to TRBJ2-7; D perhaps matches TRBD1 (8 bases). This CDR3 has 15 amino acids. With 5 bases removed from V and 1 base from J, the gap between germline ends came to 15 bases. Germline-derived CDR1 and CDR2 are MNHNY and SVGAGI (reference sequence). The CDR3 nucleotides are TGTGCCAGCAGTCAAGGACAGGGAGGGTCCTACGAGCAGTACTTC. It is translated as CASSQGQGGSYEQYF.

This clonotype was seen repeatedly, ten times or more. The chain is built from TRBV6-2 or TRBV6-3 and TRBJ1-1; no clear D. Germline assignment: CDR1 MNHEY and CDR2 SVGEGT. Trimming took 2 bases from V and 11 from J, leaving 15 bases between them. The length of the CDR3 is 13 residues. Here the CDR3 DNA reads TGTGCCAGCAGTTACAGGTCGGAAACGGCGGCTTTCTTT. This sequence encodes CASSYRSETAAFF.

In this sample, this clonotype turned up many times. The V gene is TRBV6-5, the J gene TRBJ1-1, with 12 bases that match TRBD1. The CDR3 spans 14 residues. The germline V gene encodes CDR1 MNHEY and CDR2 SVGAGI. Germline trimming cut 2 bases from V and 8 bases from J; bases unmatched to any gene: 3. CDR3 nucleotides: TGTGCCAGCAGTTACCCGGGACAGGGGGCGGAAGCTTTCTTT. Translation gives CASSYPGQGAEAFF.

Many counts were recorded for this clonotype. This chain links TRBV20-1 with TRBJ2-3, with D perhaps TRBD1 (5 bases). Germline V CDR1 and CDR2: DFQATT, SNEGSKA (reference sequence). This CDR3 has 12 amino acids. Trimming shortened V by 7 bases and J by 6 bases, and 14 bases separated the two germline ends. The CDR3 bases are TGCAGTGGGAAGGGGTCGGGTGATACGCAGTATTTT. It yields the protein CSGKGSGDTQYF.

The rearrangement uses TRBV12-3 or TRBV12-4 and TRBJ2-7; 12 nucleotides line up with TRBD2. The length of the CDR3 is 17 residues. The J segment lost 2 bases and the V segment lost 2 bases, leaving 7 bases of the junction unmatched. This CDR3 is CASSLTSGGQQTYEQYF. The DNA for the CDR3 is TGTGCCAGCAGTTTAACTAGCGGGGGGCAACAAACCTACGAGCAGTACTTC.

This clonotype was recorded at least ten times. The chain recombines TRBV24-1 with TRBJ2-1, with a tentative D call TRBD2 (6 bases). The V end was cut by 3 bases, the J end by 8 bases, with 13 bases between. The CDR3 is 14 amino acids. Germline V gene sequence: CDR1 KGHDR, CDR2 SFDVKD. CDR3 protein: CATSDPSSDYEQFF. CDR3 sequence (DNA): TGTGCCACCAGTGATCCTTCTAGCGACTATGAGCAGTTCTTC.

This clonotype has only a few counts. This sequence joins TRBV6-2 or TRBV6-3 and TRBJ2-7; D not resolved. Deletions cut 2 bases from V and 6 bases from J, with 11 bases between. Germline values: CDR1 MNHEY, CDR2 SVGEGT. This CDR3 has 13 amino acids. CDR3 DNA sequence: TGTGCCAGCAGTTACGGGCCGTCGCTCGAGCAGTACTTC. Translating it yields CASSYGPSLEQYF.

This clonotype was counted many times. The rearrangement links TRBV4-3 to TRBJ2-7; TRBD2 agrees at 8 bases. In germline, CDR1 is LGHNA, CDR2 YSLEER. V gave up 4 bases and J gave up 0 bases; unmatched junction bases: 2. This CDR3 region has 14 residues. CDR3 in DNA: TGCGCCAGCAGCCGCGGGACTAGCTCCTACGAGCAGTACTTC. It yields the protein CASSRGTSSYEQYF.